The 11 T cell receptor beta chains in this list originate from one sample, sequenced in a study of CD8 T cells in ankylosing spondylitis. TCRdb passed the 5' RACE reads through MiXCR, listing each CDR3 protein once. The sample lists around 230,000 distinct CDR3 sequences, roughly 8.2% occurring once. Sequencing used blood, either unsorted or a sorted T cell fraction (not recorded which). These receptors came from a female donor with ankylosing spondylitis or in good health (not recorded which).

In this sample, this clonotype turned up many times. The chain combines TRBV20-1 with TRBJ2-7; D might be TRBD2 (5 bases). Trimming pared 0 bases from V and 2 bases from J, leaving 11 bases between. From germline, CDR1 is DFQATT and CDR2 SNEGSKA (reference sequence). The length of the CDR3 is 14 residues. The CDR3 here is CSARDAGRPYEQYF. CDR3 sequence (DNA): TGCAGTGCTAGAGATGCGGGCAGGCCCTACGAGCAGTACTTC.

This sequence joins TRBV6-5 and TRBJ2-3, with TRBD2 identical over 11 bases. J was trimmed by 0 bases and V by 11 bases; bases with no gene match: 13. Germline assignment: CDR1 MNHEY and CDR2 SVGAGI. The CDR3 has 17 residues. The CDR3 spells CAARSTSGSFSTDTQYF. The CDR3 nucleotides are TGTGCCGCACGTTCCACTAGCGGGAGTTTTAGCACAGATACGCAGTATTTT.

This clonotype was recorded at least ten times. This CDR3 reads CASSLGGAGQYF. CDR3 in DNA: TGTGCCAGCAGCTTAGGAGGAGCGGGACAGTACTTC. This rearrangement joins TRBV7-2 to TRBJ2-7; 7 nucleotides agree with TRBD2. V was pared by 1 base and J by 10 bases, with 4 bases of the junction left unmatched. The CDR3 has 12 amino acids. Germline values: CDR1 SGHTA, CDR2 FQGNSA.

Remarks on this clonotype: A much larger clone sits a single nucleotide away, making a read error possible. The V gene is TRBV10-3, the J gene TRBJ2-7, with 11 bases lining up with TRBD2. The V and J ends lost 4 bases and 3 bases, in that order; junction bases with no gene match: 8. CDR1 is ENHRY and CDR2 is SYGVKD in the germline V gene. The CDR3 covers 16 residues. The CDR3 nucleotides are TGTGCCATCAGTGGCCTTACTAGCGGGGGCTACTACGAGCAGTACTTC. Residues: CAISGLTSGGYYEQYF.

At least ten counts were recorded for this clonotype. The chain is built from TRBV4-3 and TRBJ2-3; D possibly corresponds to TRBD1 (6 bases). Per germline, CDR1 LGHNA and CDR2 YSLEER. This CDR3 comprises 16 residues. Trimming pared 3 bases from V and 4 bases from J, leaving 17 bases between. CDR3 amino acids: CASSQSSRGFPDTQYF. In DNA, the CDR3 is TGCGCCAGCAGCCAGTCCTCCAGGGGTTTCCCAGATACGCAGTATTTT.

This clonotype appeared a few times. The J gene is TRBJ2-7, the V gene TRBV4-3; D possibly uses TRBD1 or TRBD2 (5 bases each). CDR1 is LGHNA, CDR2 YSLEER, per germline. The CDR3 is 16 amino acids. V was pared by 0 bases and J by 1 base, with 13 bases between. The CDR3 protein is CASSQDWGIGSYEQYF. The CDR3 coding sequence is TGCGCCAGCAGCCAAGATTGGGGGATAGGATCCTACGAGCAGTACTTC.

This clonotype was counted at least ten times. The chain has TRBV12-3 or TRBV12-4 and TRBJ2-7; possibly TRBD2 for D (6 bases). V lost 3 bases and J lost 6, with 15 bases in between. The CDR3 sequence is 14 residues long. DNA for the CDR3: TGTGCCAGCAGTTTCTCCGGGACTCCGCGCGAGCAGTACTTC. Protein: CASSFSGTPREQYF.

This clonotype was seen at least ten times. The chain is built from TRBV29-1 and TRBJ1-1, with D possibly being TRBD1 (5 bases). Germline CDR1 reads SQVTM; CDR2 reads ANQGSEA. This CDR3 region has 13 residues. V lost 5 bases to trimming and J lost 1 base, with 11 bases between them. CDR3 sequence reads: CSVLRTTNTEAFF. CDR3 sequence (DNA): TGCAGCGTTCTACGGACAACGAACACTGAAGCTTTCTTT. The variable domain in full, completed from reference TRBV29-1 and TRBJ1-1, reads SAVISQKPSRDICQRGTSLTIQCQVDSQVTMMFWYRQQPGQSLTLIATANQGSEATYESGFVIDKFPISRPNLTFSTLTVSNMSPEDSSIYLCSVLRTTNTEAFFGQGTRLTVV.

This clonotype appeared many times. J is TRBJ1-1 and V is TRBV6-5; TRBD1 might be the D (5 bases). The CDR3 covers 13 residues. Looked up from germline, CDR1 is MNHEY and CDR2 is SVGAGI. V shed 2 bases and J shed 1 base, with 5 bases lying between them. The CDR3 loop is CASSYGGNTEAFF. The CDR3 DNA follows: TGTGCCAGCAGTTACGGGGGGAACACTGAAGCTTTCTTT.

This clonotype was recorded many times. The chain links TRBV14 to TRBJ2-7; 13 bases map to TRBD2. The V and J ends lost 4 bases and 5 bases, in that order; junction bases with no gene match: 11. Germline V gives CDR1 SGHDN, CDR2 FVKESK. The CDR3 consists of 17 residues. DNA of the CDR3: TGTGCCAGCAGCCCCTCACCCGGACTAGCGGGAGACAACGAGCAGTACTTC. It translates to CASSPSPGLAGDNEQYF.

This clonotype was seen many times. The chain couples TRBV5-6 to TRBJ2-1; the D is unclear. CDR3 length equals 13 residues. CDR1 and CDR2 (germline): SGHDT, YYEEEE. The V gene lost 4 bases and the J gene lost 4 bases, with 9 bases spanning the gap. The CDR3 nucleotides read TGTGCCAGCAGCCGTGGACCATACAATGAGCAGTTCTTC. Translation: CASSRGPYNEQFF.